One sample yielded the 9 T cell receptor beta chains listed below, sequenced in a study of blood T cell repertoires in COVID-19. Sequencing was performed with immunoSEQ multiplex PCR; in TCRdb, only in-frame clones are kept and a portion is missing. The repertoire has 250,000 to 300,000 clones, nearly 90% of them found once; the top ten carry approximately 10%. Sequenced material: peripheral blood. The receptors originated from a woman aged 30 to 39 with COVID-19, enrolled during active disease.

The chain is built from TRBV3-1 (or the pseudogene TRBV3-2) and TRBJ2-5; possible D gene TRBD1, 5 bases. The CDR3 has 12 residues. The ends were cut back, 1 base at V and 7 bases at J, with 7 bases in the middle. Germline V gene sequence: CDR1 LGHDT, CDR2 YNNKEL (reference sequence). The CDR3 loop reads CASSQVTGTQYF. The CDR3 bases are TGTGCCAGCAGCCAAGTTACAGGGACCCAGTACTTC.

Here the CDR3 DNA reads TGTGCCAGCAGCCCGCGACAGGGTAGTGGAAACACCATATATTTT. It codes for CASSPRQGSGNTIYF. The chain carries TRBV7-9 and TRBJ1-3; 7 positions agree with TRBD1. Losses at the gene ends were 5 bases for V and 3 bases for J; bases not matched to a gene: 7. CDR3 length: 15 amino acids. CDR1 SEHNR and CDR2 FQNEAQ come from the germline V gene (reference sequence).

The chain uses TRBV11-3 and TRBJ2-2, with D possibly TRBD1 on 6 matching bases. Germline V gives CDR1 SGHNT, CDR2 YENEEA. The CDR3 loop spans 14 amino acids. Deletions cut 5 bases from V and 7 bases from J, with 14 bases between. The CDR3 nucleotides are TGTGCCAGCAGCGCCCAGGGGAGAGACGGGGAGCTGTTTTTT. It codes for CASSAQGRDGELFF.

The CDR3: CASSQVAYTDTQYF. Written as DNA, the CDR3 is TGCGCCAGCAGCCAAGTCGCGTACACAGATACGCAGTATTTT. The J gene is TRBJ2-3, the V gene TRBV4-1; D gene uncertain. The CDR3 length is 14 residues. V was pared by 1 base and J by 2 bases, with 7 bases between. Germline values: CDR1 MGHRA, CDR2 YSYEKL.

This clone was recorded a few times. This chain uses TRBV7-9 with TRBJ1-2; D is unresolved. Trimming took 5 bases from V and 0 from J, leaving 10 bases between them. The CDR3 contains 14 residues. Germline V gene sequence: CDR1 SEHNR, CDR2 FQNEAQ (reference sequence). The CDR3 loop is CASSIAGSNYGYTF. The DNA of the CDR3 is TGTGCCAGCAGCATTGCCGGGTCTAACTATGGCTACACCTTC.

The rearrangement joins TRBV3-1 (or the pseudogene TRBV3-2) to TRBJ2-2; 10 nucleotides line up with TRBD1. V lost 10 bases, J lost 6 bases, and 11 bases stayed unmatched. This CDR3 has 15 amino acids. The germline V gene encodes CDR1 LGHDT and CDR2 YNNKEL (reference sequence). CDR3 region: CATADRGTVAGELFF. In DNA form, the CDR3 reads TGTGCCACTGCGGACAGGGGGACAGTAGCCGGGGAGCTGTTTTTT.

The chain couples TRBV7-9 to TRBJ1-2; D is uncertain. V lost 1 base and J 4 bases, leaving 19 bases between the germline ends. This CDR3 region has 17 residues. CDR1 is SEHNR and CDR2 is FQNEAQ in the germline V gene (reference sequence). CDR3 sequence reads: CASSLVSLSSPGYGYTF. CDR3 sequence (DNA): TGTGCCAGCAGCTTAGTAAGCCTGAGCTCCCCTGGCTATGGCTACACCTTC. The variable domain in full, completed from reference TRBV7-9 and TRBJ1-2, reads DTGVSQNPRHKITKRGQNVTFRCDPISEHNRLYWYRQTLGQGPEFLTYFQNEAQLEKSRLLSDRFSAERPKGSFSTLEIQRTEQGDSAMYLCASSLVSLSSPGYGYTFGSGTRLTVV.

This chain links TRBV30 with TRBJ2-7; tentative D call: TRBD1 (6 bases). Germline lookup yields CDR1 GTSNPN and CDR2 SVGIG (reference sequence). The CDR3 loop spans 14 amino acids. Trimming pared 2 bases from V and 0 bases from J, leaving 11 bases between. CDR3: CAWSRQVTSYEQYF. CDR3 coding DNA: TGTGCCTGGAGTCGACAGGTCACCTCCTACGAGCAGTACTTC. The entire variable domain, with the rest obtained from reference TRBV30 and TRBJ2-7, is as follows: SQTIHQWPATLVQPVGSPLSLECTVEGTSNPNLYWYRQAAGRGLQLLFYSVGIGQISSEVPQNLSASRPQDRQFILSSKKLLLSDSGFYLCAWSRQVTSYEQYFGPGTRLTVT.

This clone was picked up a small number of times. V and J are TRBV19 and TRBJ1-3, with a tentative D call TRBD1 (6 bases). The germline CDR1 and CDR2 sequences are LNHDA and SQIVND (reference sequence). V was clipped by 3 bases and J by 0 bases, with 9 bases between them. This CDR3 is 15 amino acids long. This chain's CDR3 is CASSILDSSGNTIYF. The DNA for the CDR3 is TGTGCCAGTAGTATTTTGGACAGCTCTGGAAACACCATATATTTT.